Following are 15 T cell receptor beta chains from one sample sequenced in a study of cytomegalovirus exposure and HLA in healthy donors. Primers for the PCR totalled 60 Vbeta and 13 Jbeta. Here immunoSEQ multiplex PCR was the method, and the copy in TCRdb shows in-frame clones only, minus some. This repertoire shows under 150,000 clones, roughly 9% found once; its top ten account for roughly 3%. The sequenced sample consisted of PBMCs. Source of these receptors: a man younger than 45 in good health and CMV-seronegative.

This clone was recorded a few times. The chain recombines TRBV4-1 with TRBJ2-5; weak D call: TRBD2 (5 bases). Germline V CDR1 and CDR2: MGHRA, YSYEKL. The ends were cut back, 0 bases at V and 5 bases at J, with 10 bases in the middle. The CDR3 is 14 amino acids. As DNA, the CDR3 is TGCGCCAGCAGCCAAGACCCGGGGTTGGAGACCCAGTACTTC. Its protein product is CASSQDPGLETQYF.

As DNA, the CDR3 is TGTGCCAGCAGCCCCTCCCGACAGGTCATGAACACTGAAGCTTTCTTT. It specifies CASSPSRQVMNTEAFF. The chain has TRBV7-9 and TRBJ1-1, with D possibly TRBD1 on 6 matching bases. The CDR3 has 16 residues. Germline V gene sequence: CDR1 SEHNR, CDR2 FQNEAQ (reference sequence). The germline V and J ends were trimmed by 5 bases and 0 bases, with 16 bases remaining between them.

The V gene is TRBV11-2, the J gene TRBJ2-1; TRBD1 agrees at 7 bases. The CDR3 contains 13 residues. J was trimmed by 6 bases and V by 11 bases; bases with no gene match: 10. Germline CDR1 is SGHAT and CDR2 is FQNNGV. CDR3 coding DNA: TGTGCCGGCCGCCGGGACAGTTCCAATGAGCAGTTCTTC. Its protein is CAGRRDSSNEQFF.

This chain links TRBV18 with TRBJ2-3; 7 bases line up with TRBD2. Germline V CDR1 and CDR2: KGHSH, LQKENI. The J segment lost 3 bases and the V segment lost 2 bases, leaving 11 bases of the junction unmatched. The CDR3 totals 17 residues. The chain's CDR3 is CASSPSVRGYYTDTQYF. CDR3 nucleotide sequence: TGTGCCAGCTCACCATCAGTGCGGGGGTATTATACAGATACGCAGTATTTT. The variable domain in full, completed from reference TRBV18 and TRBJ2-3, reads NAGVMQNPRHLVRRRGQEARLRCSPMKGHSHVYWYRQLPEEGLKFMVYLQKENIIDESGMPKERFSAEFPKEGPSILRIQQVVRGDSAAYFCASSPSVRGYYTDTQYFGPGTRLTVL.

V gene TRBV19 combines with J gene TRBJ1-4; TRBD1 matches 8 bases. There are 14 residues in the CDR3. Germline CDR1 LNHDA, CDR2 SQIVND (reference sequence). V shed 5 bases, J shed 8 bases, and the junction held 7 bases outside the gene matches. The CDR3 nucleotides are TGTGCCAGTAGTCTTCGACAGGGGAACGAAAAACTGTTTTTT. This translates into CASSLRQGNEKLFF.

The chain links TRBV6-1 to TRBJ2-7, with a possible D match to TRBD1 (6 bases). CDR1 and CDR2 (germline): MNHNS, SASEGT. This CDR3 region has 14 residues. V lost 7 bases and J lost 2, with 15 bases in between. CDR3 in amino acids: CASKFGQHTYEQYF. CDR3 sequence (DNA): TGTGCCAGCAAATTCGGACAGCATACCTACGAGCAGTACTTC.

The V gene is TRBV30, the J gene TRBJ2-3; D is possibly TRBD1 (7 bases). The ends were cut back, 3 bases at V and 2 bases at J, with 15 bases in the middle. Germline V gene lookup returns CDR1 GTSNPN and CDR2 SVGIG (reference sequence). CDR3 length: 15 residues. The CDR3 DNA sequence: TGTGCCTGGAGGGAGGGACAGTCGAACACAGATACGCAGTATTTT. Encoded protein: CAWREGQSNTDTQYF.

The gene calls are TRBV12-5 and TRBJ1-2; 9 nucleotides align to TRBD1. Germline CDR1 is LGHNT and CDR2 is FRNRAP. CDR3 length equals 13 residues. V lost 3 bases to trimming and J lost 5 bases; unmatched junction nucleotides: 1. In nucleotides, the CDR3 is TGTGCTAGTGGTTTAGGACAGGGGTATGGCTACACCTTC. This sequence encodes CASGLGQGYGYTF.

DNA for the CDR3: TGTGCCAGCAGTGATCCAGGGGGTTACACTGAAGCTTTCTTT. Its protein is CASSDPGGYTEAFF. The rearrangement links TRBV25-1 to TRBJ1-1; 7 nucleotides align to TRBD1. CDR1 is MGHDK, CDR2 SYGVNS, per germline. The CDR3 consists of 14 residues. Losses at the gene ends were 3 bases for V and 3 bases for J; bases not matched to a gene: 4.

This chain joins TRBV29-1 and TRBJ2-1; D may be TRBD2 (6 bases). V was cut by 6 bases and J by 13 bases, with 13 bases left in between. Germline CDR1 is SQVTM and CDR2 is ANQGSEA. The CDR3 loop spans 10 amino acids. This chain's CDR3 is CSVKSGTQFF. The CDR3 DNA follows: TGCAGCGTCAAATCCGGGACTCAGTTCTTC.

This clone was detected only a few times. The genes are TRBV7-2 and TRBJ1-5; weak D call: TRBD1 (6 bases). CDR1 is SGHTA, CDR2 FQGNSA, per germline. Trimming shortened V by 9 bases and J by 3 bases, and 12 bases separated the two germline ends. This CDR3 region has 13 residues. The CDR3 sequence is CASGGGFNQPQHF. The CDR3 DNA is TGTGCCAGTGGGGGGGGCTTCAATCAGCCCCAGCATTTT.

The genes are TRBV28 and TRBJ2-1; weak D call: TRBD1 (5 bases). Per the germline V gene, CDR1 is MDHEN and CDR2 is SYDVKM. This CDR3 is built from 11 residues. The ends were cut back, 5 bases at V and 13 bases at J, with 12 bases in the middle. The CDR3 reads CASSPRAEQFF. As DNA, the CDR3 is TGTGCCAGCAGTCCCAGGGCGGAACAGTTCTTC. The whole variable domain, remainder taken from reference TRBV28 and TRBJ2-1, is DVKVTQSSRYLVKRTGEKVFLECVQDMDHENMFWYRQDPGLGLRLIYFSYDVKMKEKGDIPEGYSVSREKKERFSLILESASTNQTSMYLCASSPRAEQFFGPGTRLTVL.

V gene TRBV9 combines with J gene TRBJ2-7; possibly TRBD1 for D (6 bases). V lost 0 bases, J lost 2 bases, and 9 bases lay in between. Germline V gene lookup returns CDR1 SGDLS and CDR2 YYNGEE. The CDR3 spans 14 residues. CDR3 nucleotide sequence: TGTGCCAGCAGCGTAGAGGACAGTCCCTACGAGCAGTACTTC. This gives the protein CASSVEDSPYEQYF.

This clone has a handful of counts. V is TRBV29-1 and J is TRBJ2-3; 9 bases agree with TRBD1. CDR3 length: 16 amino acids. Trimming cost V 8 bases and J 2 bases; bases outside gene matches: 14. The germline gives CDR1 SQVTM, CDR2 ANQGSEA. The CDR3 loop is CSLQGASYYHTDTQYF. CDR3 sequence (DNA): TGCAGCTTACAGGGGGCGTCATACTATCACACAGATACGCAGTATTTT.

The rearrangement links TRBV6-1 to TRBJ2-7; D gene unclear. From germline, CDR1 is MNHNS and CDR2 SASEGT. The V end lost 1 base, the J end lost 4 bases, and 11 bases lay between the germline ends. This CDR3 has 14 residues. The CDR3 sequence: CASSEGNYGYEQYF. CDR3 nucleotides: TGTGCCAGCAGTGAAGGAAACTATGGGTACGAGCAGTACTTC.